Below are 12 T cell receptor beta chains sequenced from a single sample in a study of blood T cell repertoires in COVID-19. The protocol was immunoSEQ multiplex PCR, while the TCRdb copy is restricted to in-frame clones and leaves out a portion. The data contain roughly 160,000 clones, 86% of them singletons. Sequencing input: peripheral blood. These receptors came from a man aged 60 to 75 with acute or convalescent COVID-19.

The V and J genes are TRBV2 and TRBJ1-1; D is perhaps TRBD1 (5 bases). Germline V gene data show CDR1 as SNHLY and CDR2 as FYNNEI. The CDR3 spans 16 residues. Trimming removed 7 bases from V and 3 bases from J, with 21 bases in between. The CDR3, as DNA: TGTGCCAGCACTACGAGGACGGCGGGGACGGACACTGAAGCTTTCTTT. Protein sequence: CASTTRTAGTDTEAFF.

This chain joins TRBV5-5 and TRBJ1-4; 7 positions agree with TRBD1. With 3 bases clipped from V and 5 bases from J, the junction kept 4 bases outside the gene matches. Germline CDR1 is SGHKS and CDR2 is YYEKEE (reference sequence). The CDR3 length is 14 residues. CDR3 nucleotides: TGTGCCAGCAGCTCCCCGACAGGGAATGAAAAACTGTTTTTT. Translated, it gives CASSSPTGNEKLFF.

The V and J genes are TRBV2 and TRBJ1-4, with TRBD1 matching over 9 bases. This CDR3 is built from 14 residues. Per germline, CDR1 SNHLY and CDR2 FYNNEI. With 1 base clipped from V and 10 bases from J, the junction kept 4 bases outside the gene matches. CDR3: CASSEGTGVVKLFF. The CDR3 bases are TGTGCCAGCAGTGAAGGGACAGGGGTGGTAAAACTGTTTTTT.

This sequence joins TRBV6-4 and TRBJ2-3; 9 bases are a match to TRBD2. There are 15 residues in the CDR3. The ends lost 6 bases at V and 0 bases at J; junction bases unmatched: 4. Germline V lookup: CDR1 MRHNA, CDR2 SNTAGT. CDR3 residues: CASSLTSGSTDTQYF. CDR3 DNA: TGTGCCAGCAGCCTCACTAGCGGGAGCACAGATACGCAGTATTTT.

This chain joins TRBV6-5 and TRBJ2-1; 10 bases are shared with TRBD2. CDR1 MNHEY and CDR2 SVGAGI come from the germline V gene. The CDR3 covers 14 residues. V shed 6 bases and J 6 bases; nucleotides not matched to a gene: 5. This CDR3 is CASRTGTSANEQFF. Written as DNA, the CDR3 is TGTGCCAGCAGAACCGGGACTAGCGCCAATGAGCAGTTCTTC.

The chain carries TRBV6-6 and TRBJ1-2, with 8 bases lining up with TRBD1. CDR1 and CDR2 from the germline V gene are MNHNY and SVGAGI (reference sequence). After removal of 5 bases from V and 7 bases from J, the junction contained 6 bases not matched to a gene. The CDR3 is made up of 13 amino acids. The CDR3 here is CASSQTGVSGYTF. CDR3 DNA: TGTGCCAGCAGTCAGACAGGGGTCTCTGGCTACACCTTC.

This clone was counted once. This rearrangement joins TRBV14 to TRBJ1-1; D call uncertain. Germline V gene lookup returns CDR1 SGHDN and CDR2 FVKESK. This CDR3 spans 15 amino acids. V was cut by 1 base and J by 4 bases, with 13 bases left in between. DNA of the CDR3: TGTGCCAGCAGCCAAGTTGAGGGTCGGGGCACTGAAGCTTTCTTT. Translating it yields CASSQVEGRGTEAFF.

The chain has TRBV19 and TRBJ1-5, with D uncertain. Trimming removed 8 bases from V and 0 bases from J, with 11 bases in between. This CDR3 is built from 14 residues. Germline V gives CDR1 LNHDA, CDR2 SQIVND (reference sequence). The CDR3 DNA sequence: TGTGCCAGTCATGGGCTATATAGCAATCAGCCCCAGCATTTT. Its protein product is CASHGLYSNQPQHF. Together with reference TRBV19 and TRBJ1-5, the CDR3 gives the full variable domain: DGGITQSPKYLFRKEGQNVTLSCEQNLNHDAMYWYRQDPGQGLRLIYYSQIVNDFQKGDIAEGYSVSREKKESFPLTVTSAQKNPTAFYLCASHGLYSNQPQHFGDGTRLSIL.

The gene calls are TRBV20-1 and TRBJ2-5, with D unclear. The V gene's germline CDR1 is DFQATT and CDR2 SNEGSKA (reference sequence). V was trimmed by 3 bases and J by 7 bases, leaving 9 bases between them. CDR3 length equals 11 residues. This chain's CDR3 is CSARDRGTQYF. DNA of the CDR3: TGCAGTGCTAGGGATAGAGGGACCCAGTACTTC.

This clone was seen once. The chain links TRBV5-1 to TRBJ2-2; 8 nucleotides align to TRBD1. Germline CDR1 and CDR2: SGHRS and YFSETQ. The CDR3 contains 15 residues. V trimming: 5 bases; J trimming: 1 base; junction bases outside the gene matches: 4. The DNA of the CDR3 is TGCGCCAGCAGACCGGACAGGGTGAACACCGGGGAGCTGTTTTTT. Its protein is CASRPDRVNTGELFF.

The chain uses TRBV7-9 and TRBJ2-3; the match to TRBD2 covers 10 bases. CDR1 and CDR2 from the germline V gene are SEHNR and FQNEAQ (reference sequence). After removal of 8 bases from V and 3 bases from J, the junction contained 8 bases not matched to a gene. This CDR3 region has 15 residues. The DNA for the CDR3 is TGTGCCAGCCACCGGCCTAGCGGGAGTACAGATACGCAGTATTTT. Its translation: CASHRPSGSTDTQYF.

The rearrangement joins TRBV28 to TRBJ2-7; D gene uncertain. This CDR3 comprises 15 residues. With 5 bases removed from V and 5 bases from J, the gap between germline ends came to 19 bases. Germline V gene data show CDR1 as MDHEN and CDR2 as SYDVKM. The CDR3: CASSRLDHSPDEQYF. The CDR3 coding sequence is TGTGCCAGCAGTCGGCTAGATCACTCCCCTGACGAGCAGTACTTC.